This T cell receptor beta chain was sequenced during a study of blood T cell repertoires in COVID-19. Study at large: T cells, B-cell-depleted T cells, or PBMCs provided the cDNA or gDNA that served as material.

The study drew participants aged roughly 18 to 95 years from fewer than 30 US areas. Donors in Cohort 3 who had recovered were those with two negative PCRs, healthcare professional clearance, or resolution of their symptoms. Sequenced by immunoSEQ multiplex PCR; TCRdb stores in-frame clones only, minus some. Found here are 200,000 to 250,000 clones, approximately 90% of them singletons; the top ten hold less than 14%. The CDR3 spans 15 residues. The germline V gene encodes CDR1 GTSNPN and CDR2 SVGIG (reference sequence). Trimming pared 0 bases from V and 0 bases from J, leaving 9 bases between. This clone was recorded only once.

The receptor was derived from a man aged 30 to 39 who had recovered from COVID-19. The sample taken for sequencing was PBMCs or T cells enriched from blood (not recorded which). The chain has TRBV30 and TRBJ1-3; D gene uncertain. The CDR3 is CAWSVFSVSGNTIYF. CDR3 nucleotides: TGTGCCTGGAGTGTATTCTCGGTCTCTGGAAACACCATATATTTT. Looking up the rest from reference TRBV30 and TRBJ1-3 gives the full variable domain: SQTIHQWPATLVQPVGSPLSLECTVEGTSNPNLYWYRQAAGRGLQLLFYSVGIGQISSEVPQNLSASRPQDRQFILSSKKLLLSDSGFYLCAWSVFSVSGNTIYFGEGSWLTVV.